Below, 18 T cell receptor beta chains from the same sample are listed, as sequenced in a study of blood T cell repertoires in COVID-19. Clones were sequenced by immunoSEQ multiplex PCR, and TCRdb holds only the in-frame ones, with some missing. The repertoire consists of 50,000 to 60,000 clones, with approximately 88% occurring once and the leading ten covering 3% to 4%. The sequencing sample was made of peripheral blood. These TCRs come from a man aged 40-50 years with COVID-19, enrolled during active disease.

The rearrangement joins TRBV11-3 to TRBJ2-1; TRBD2 matches at 10 bases. The CDR3 is made up of 14 amino acids. Losses at the gene ends were 7 bases for V and 2 bases for J; bases not matched to a gene: 2. Germline V gene sequence: CDR1 SGHNT, CDR2 YENEEA. The CDR3 DNA sequence: TGTGCCAGCACCCTAGCGGGAGCCTACAATGAGCAGTTCTTC. Residues: CASTLAGAYNEQFF.

Written as DNA, the CDR3 is TGTGCCAGCAAGGACATGAACACCGGGGAGCTGTTTTTT. Its protein is CASKDMNTGELFF. J is TRBJ2-2 and V is TRBV9; weak D call: TRBD1 (5 bases). CDR1 and CDR2 from the germline V gene are SGDLS and YYNGEE. Trimming left V 6 bases short and J 1 base short, with 7 bases between. This CDR3 is built from 13 residues. Full variable domain (outside the CDR3, taken from reference TRBV9 and TRBJ2-2): DSGVTQTPKHLITATGQRVTLRCSPRSGDLSVYWYQQSLDQGLQFLIQYYNGEERAKGNILERFSAQQFPDLHSELNLSSLELGDSALYFCASKDMNTGELFFGEGSRLTVL.

The chain joins TRBV18 to TRBJ2-3, with 8 bases fitting TRBD2. Germline V gene lookup returns CDR1 KGHSH and CDR2 LQKENI. The junction had 8 bases not matched to a gene; V was cut back by 3 bases and J by 6 bases. The CDR3 extends over 15 amino acids. CDR3 in DNA: TGTGCCAGCTCACCGGGACTAGTCCCGCACGATACGCAGTATTTT. Encoded protein: CASSPGLVPHDTQYF.

This chain joins TRBV30 and TRBJ2-5; 9 bases agree with TRBD2. The CDR3 runs 13 residues. Germline loops: CDR1 GTSNPN, CDR2 SVGIG (reference sequence). Losses at the gene ends were 8 bases for V and 5 bases for J; bases not matched to a gene: 9. The CDR3 here is CAGARGGGETQYF. The DNA for the CDR3 is TGTGCCGGAGCGCGGGGGGGCGGGGAGACCCAGTACTTC.

This clone was recorded once. This chain links TRBV25-1 with TRBJ2-2; D not resolved. CDR1 and CDR2 from the germline V gene are MGHDK and SYGVNS. The CDR3 loop spans 15 amino acids. V was shortened by 3 bases and J by 3 bases, with 11 bases between the two germline ends. CDR3 DNA: TGTGCCAGCAGTGATGGGCATATGGACACCGGGGAGCTGTTTTTT. Translation: CASSDGHMDTGELFF.

To note about this clone: Within the sample, other DNA sequences also encode this same CDR3. V gene TRBV30 combines with J gene TRBJ2-7, with 7 bases that match TRBD1. CDR3 length equals 12 residues. The germline gives CDR1 GTSNPN, CDR2 SVGIG (reference sequence). V lost 5 bases to trimming and J lost 1 base; unmatched junction nucleotides: 2. The CDR3 region is CAWGDSSYEQYF. CDR3 coding DNA: TGTGCCTGGGGGGACAGTTCCTACGAGCAGTACTTC.

The chain has TRBV2 and TRBJ2-7; 9 bases align to TRBD2. The germline CDR1 and CDR2 sequences are SNHLY and FYNNEI. The J segment lost 6 bases and the V segment lost 7 bases, leaving 16 bases of the junction unmatched. The CDR3 consists of 16 residues. The CDR3 reads CASILRREGRLSEQYF. The CDR3 DNA follows: TGTGCCAGCATCCTAAGGCGGGAGGGCCGTTTAAGCGAGCAGTACTTC.

The V call is TRBV7-9, the J call TRBJ2-2; 8 positions agree with TRBD2. CDR1 and CDR2 (germline): SEHNR, FQNEAQ (reference sequence). The J segment lost 1 base and the V segment lost 4 bases, leaving 8 bases of the junction unmatched. The CDR3 spans 17 residues. CDR3 sequence (DNA): TGTGCCAGCAGCTCCCCACCGGGACTAGAGAACACCGGGGAGCTGTTTTTT. Its translation is CASSSPPGLENTGELFF.

This clone was counted between two and nine times. The chain employs TRBV7-9 and TRBJ1-3, with D unclear. V lost 0 bases to trimming and J lost 0 bases, with 6 bases between them. Germline V CDR1 and CDR2: SEHNR, FQNEAQ (reference sequence). The CDR3 consists of 15 residues. CDR3 sequence (DNA): TGTGCCAGCAGCTTAGCTGTGAGCTCTGGAAACACCATATATTTT. Translation gives CASSLAVSSGNTIYF.

This chain joins TRBV18 and TRBJ2-5; D gene unclear. V was shortened by 2 bases and J by 4 bases, with 14 bases between the two germline ends. Germline lookup yields CDR1 KGHSH and CDR2 LQKENI. The CDR3 totals 15 residues. The CDR3 sequence is CASSPGQALIETQYF. Here the CDR3 DNA reads TGTGCCAGCTCACCAGGGCAGGCCTTAATAGAGACCCAGTACTTC.

The V and J genes are TRBV19 and TRBJ1-2; possibly TRBD1 for D (6 bases). The germline V gene encodes CDR1 LNHDA and CDR2 SQIVND (reference sequence). This CDR3 region has 14 residues. The V end lost 4 bases, the J end lost 8 bases, and 17 bases lay between the germline ends. The CDR3 sequence is CASSTLGNRAGYTF. CDR3 coding DNA: TGTGCCAGTAGTACCCTGGGAAACAGGGCAGGCTACACCTTC.

This chain joins TRBV12-3 or TRBV12-4 and TRBJ2-7; 9 bases match TRBD1. V lost 6 bases, J lost 3 bases, and 3 bases stayed unmatched. The CDR3 runs to 13 residues. CDR3 sequence (DNA): TGTGCCAGCAGGCCGACAGGGGGCTACGAGCAGTACTTC. It is translated as CASRPTGGYEQYF.

The rearrangement links TRBV6-2 or TRBV6-3 to TRBJ2-1, with 7 positions matching TRBD2. With 2 bases clipped from V and 0 bases from J, the junction kept 7 bases outside the gene matches. Looked up from germline, CDR1 is MNHEY and CDR2 is SVGEGT. The length of the CDR3 is 17 residues. CDR3 region: CASSYPLLAGSYNEQFF. DNA for the CDR3: TGTGCCAGCAGTTACCCTTTATTAGCGGGCTCCTACAATGAGCAGTTCTTC.

Worth noting for this clone: The junction does not match germline at one end; this may be a read error. CDR3 sequence: CASSPAAVQELFF. CDR3 bases: TGTGCTAGCAGCCCAGCGGCCGTTCAGGAGCTGTTTTTT. V is TRBV7-7 and J is TRBJ2-2; TRBD2 might be the D (5 bases). This CDR3 has 13 residues. CDR1 and CDR2 from the germline V gene are SSHAT and FNYEAQ (reference sequence). Variable domain in full (rest from reference TRBV7-7 and TRBJ2-2): GAGVSQSPRYKVTKRGQDVTLRCDPISSHATLYWYQQALGQGPEFLTYFNYEAQPDKSGLPSDRFSAERPEGSISTLTIQRTEQRDSAMYRCASSPAAVQELFFGEGSRLTVL.

The chain carries TRBV3-1 (or the pseudogene TRBV3-2) and TRBJ2-5, with a possible D match to TRBD2 (7 bases). Germline V gene lookup returns CDR1 LGHDT and CDR2 YNNKEL (reference sequence). V was trimmed by 5 bases and J by 2 bases, leaving 12 bases between them. The CDR3 is 14 residues long. CDR3 nucleotides: TGTGCCAGCAGCGACCGGGGGGCACAAGAGACCCAGTACTTC. Protein product: CASSDRGAQETQYF.

This clone was counted only a few times. The chain combines TRBV9 with TRBJ2-7; D gene uncertain. Germline V gene data show CDR1 as SGDLS and CDR2 as YYNGEE. V lost 4 bases and J 0 bases, leaving 14 bases between the germline ends. The CDR3 contains 15 residues. This CDR3 reads CASSPALSSSYEQYF. CDR3 nucleotides: TGTGCCAGCAGCCCCGCACTTTCAAGCTCCTACGAGCAGTACTTC.

The sample holds a few counts of this clone. V usage is TRBV28 and J usage is TRBJ1-2, with no clear D. V was shortened by 2 bases and J by 2 bases, with 9 bases between the two germline ends. This CDR3 has 14 residues. Per germline, CDR1 MDHEN and CDR2 SYDVKM. CDR3 DNA sequence: TGTGCCAGCAGTTTAGACGAGGGAAACTATGGCTACACCTTC. As protein: CASSLDEGNYGYTF.

The chain links TRBV30 to TRBJ1-1; 9 bases are a match to TRBD1. Germline V gene data show CDR1 as GTSNPN and CDR2 as SVGIG (reference sequence). The V and J ends lost 3 bases and 6 bases, in that order; junction bases with no gene match: 11. CDR3 length: 15 amino acids. CDR3 protein: CAWSSPDRGDAEAFF. DNA for the CDR3: TGTGCCTGGAGCTCCCCTGACAGGGGGGACGCTGAAGCTTTCTTT.